Listed below are T cell receptor beta chains from one sample, sequenced in a study of CD8 T cells in ankylosing spondylitis. From the 5' RACE reads, TCRdb called clonotypes with MiXCR, one entry per CDR3 protein. The repertoire holds around 160,000 distinct CDR3 sequences, with roughly 10% as singletons. Sequenced sample: blood, either unsorted or a sorted T cell fraction (not recorded which). These receptors were collected from a male donor with ankylosing spondylitis or in good health (not recorded which). Each CDR3 is given without its conserved first and last residue.

>TRBV20-1|TRBJ2-1
SARGPTGMGEQF
>TRBV6-5|TRBJ1-2
ASSSLTGSPGYT
>TRBV29-1|TRBJ1-6
SVVQGGDSPLH
>TRBV29-1|TRBJ2-4
SVGQAKNIQY
>TRBV6-5|TRBJ1-5
ASSYSWGKPQH
>TRBV11-1|TRBJ2-7
ASRGQGSSYEQY
>TRBV28|TRBJ1-5
ASSSRTGQPQH
>TRBV5-1|TRBJ2-1
ASQTGQGSTAYNEQF
>TRBV4-2|TRBJ1-4
ASSRTAGSNEKLF
>TRBV20-1|TRBJ2-2
SARKARDRTNTGELF
>TRBV12-3/TRBV12-4|TRBJ2-7
ASSQVVPSQGEQY
>TRBV10-2|TRBJ2-7
ASSSWTGNEQY
>TRBV5-1|TRBJ2-3
ASSLQSTDTQY